Here is one TCR beta chain with its context. The sample is drawn from a study of blood T cell repertoires in COVID-19. For the study at large: The United States, Italy and Spain supplied acute and convalescent COVID-19 samples.

This table comes from immunoSEQ multiplex PCR, and its TCRdb copy is limited to in-frame clones, with some not included. This sample has about 68,000 clones, with roughly 89% found just once. V lost 3 bases and J lost 5, with 12 bases in between. Per the germline V gene, CDR1 is SGDLS and CDR2 is YYNGEE. The CDR3 consists of 14 residues. The specimen was peripheral blood. The J gene is TRBJ2-1, the V gene TRBV9; TRBD1 is a possible D gene (6 bases). This receptor was identified in a man in his forties or fifties with active COVID-19. The CDR3: CASSGGLLDNEQFF. CDR3 bases: TGTGCCAGCAGCGGGGGGCTTCTGGACAATGAGCAGTTCTTC. Variable domain in full (rest from reference TRBV9 and TRBJ2-1): DSGVTQTPKHLITATGQRVTLRCSPRSGDLSVYWYQQSLDQGLQFLIQYYNGEERAKGNILERFSAQQFPDLHSELNLSSLELGDSALYFCASSGGLLDNEQFFGPGTRLTVL.